Presented here are 32 T cell receptor beta chains from one specimen sequenced in a study of neurological immune-mediated disorders. Documented time point: technical triplicate 3. TCRdb independently ran MiXCR on the 5' RACE reads; one entry per CDR3 protein. The sample holds about 42,000 distinct CDR3 sequences, approximately 21% seen once. Sequenced sample: PBMCs. The receptors come from a man aged 55 to 70 with HTLV-1-associated myelopathy (HAM/TSP).

This clonotype was seen at least ten times. This sequence joins TRBV20-1 and TRBJ2-3; 9 bases are shared with TRBD2. CDR3 length: 13 residues. Losses at the gene ends were 6 bases for V and 5 bases for J; bases not matched to a gene: 6. CDR1 is DFQATT, CDR2 SNEGSKA, per germline (reference sequence). Written as DNA, the CDR3 is TGCAGTGCCCCGACTAGCGGCAGAGATACGCAGTATTTT. As protein: CSAPTSGRDTQYF.

This clonotype has ten or more counts. This sequence may be a read error, since a much larger clone differs from it by one base. CDR3 sequence (DNA): TGTGCCACCAGCTGGGACTACGAGCAGTACTTC. It encodes CATSWDYEQYF. The chain uses TRBV24-1 and TRBJ2-7; D remains unclear. V was cut by 7 bases and J by 3 bases, with 6 bases left in between. The germline gives CDR1 KGHDR, CDR2 SFDVKD. The CDR3 loop spans 11 amino acids.

The chain is built from TRBV5-1 and TRBJ2-3; D ambiguous. Germline CDR1 reads SGHRS; CDR2 reads YFSETQ. CDR3 length: 15 residues. V lost 2 bases, J lost 0 bases, and 10 bases lay in between. The CDR3 here is CASSLGAMSTDTQYF. CDR3 in DNA: TGCGCCAGCAGCTTAGGAGCGATGAGCACAGATACGCAGTATTTT. Together with reference TRBV5-1 and TRBJ2-3, the CDR3 gives the full variable domain: KAGVTQTPRYLIKTRGQQVTLSCSPISGHRSVSWYQQTPGQGLQFLFEYFSETQRNKGNFPGRFSGRQFSNSRSEMNVSTLELGDSALYLCASSLGAMSTDTQYFGPGTRLTVL.

Many counts were recorded for this clonotype. The rearrangement links TRBV5-6 to TRBJ2-3; 10 bases match TRBD2. Germline-derived CDR1 and CDR2 are SGHDT and YYEEEE. The CDR3 sequence is 15 residues long. J lost 6 bases, V lost 2 bases, and 6 bases had no gene match. DNA of the CDR3: TGTGCCAGCAGCTTAGCGGGAGGGCCCATGGATACGCAGTATTTT. Amino acids: CASSLAGGPMDTQYF.

This clonotype was observed at least ten times. The chain carries TRBV7-9 and TRBJ2-7; 7 bases fit TRBD1. Germline lookup yields CDR1 SEHNR and CDR2 FQNEAQ (reference sequence). With 2 bases clipped from V and 0 bases from J, the junction kept 10 bases outside the gene matches. This CDR3 spans 17 amino acids. The CDR3 bases are TGTGCCAGCAGCTTATCCGTGGGACAGTCGAGCTCCTACGAGCAGTACTTC. Protein product: CASSLSVGQSSSYEQYF. Full variable domain (outside the CDR3, taken from reference TRBV7-9 and TRBJ2-7): DTGVSQNPRHKITKRGQNVTFRCDPISEHNRLYWYRQTLGQGPEFLTYFQNEAQLEKSRLLSDRFSAERPKGSFSTLEIQRTEQGDSAMYLCASSLSVGQSSSYEQYFGPGTRLTVT.

Concerning this clonotype: The junction departs from germline at one end; a sequencing error may be responsible. The rearrangement links TRBV28 to TRBJ2-5, with 8 positions matching TRBD2. CDR1 MDHEN and CDR2 SYDVKM come from the germline V gene. The CDR3 consists of 14 residues. The CDR3 loop reads CTSSLGGRRETQYF. CDR3 bases: TGTACCAGTAGTTTGGGCGGGAGGAGAGAGACCCAGTACTTC.

The sample holds many counts of this clonotype. CDR3 nucleotides: TGCGCCAGCAGCTTGGGAGGCCCCAGCGGTCCGTATGGCTACACCTTC. Protein product: CASSLGGPSGPYGYTF. The chain links TRBV5-1 to TRBJ1-2; D gene ambiguous. Germline-derived CDR1 and CDR2 are SGHRS and YFSETQ. The CDR3 extends over 16 amino acids. The germline V and J ends were trimmed by 0 bases and 5 bases, with 17 bases remaining between them.

By frequency in the sample, this clonotype is medium-sized. V is TRBV12-3 or TRBV12-4 and J is TRBJ1-2, with D perhaps matching TRBD1 (6 bases). The CDR3 contains 13 residues. Trimming removed 7 bases from V and 3 bases from J, with 12 bases in between. The CDR3, as DNA: TGTGCCAGCAAGGACAGCCTCGACTATGGCTACACCTTC. It codes for CASKDSLDYGYTF.

Ten or more counts support this clonotype. The rearrangement uses TRBV6-6 and TRBJ2-3; 7 bases line up with TRBD1. Germline V gives CDR1 MNHNY, CDR2 SVGAGI (reference sequence). This CDR3 is built from 15 residues. V was pared by 6 bases and J by 2 bases, with 8 bases of the junction left unmatched. CDR3 residues: CASRSDRAATDTQYF. The DNA of the CDR3 is TGTGCCAGCAGATCAGACAGGGCCGCCACAGATACGCAGTATTTT.

Many counts were recorded for this clonotype. The gene calls are TRBV11-2 and TRBJ2-1, with D perhaps assigned TRBD1 or TRBD2 (7 bases each). Germline-derived CDR1 and CDR2 are SGHAT and FQNNGV. CDR3 size: 15 residues. V was pared by 5 bases and J by 11 bases, with 22 bases between. The CDR3 loop is CASSPSWWEGAKQFF. CDR3 nucleotides: TGTGCCAGCAGCCCATCCTGGTGGGAGGGGGCTAAGCAGTTCTTC.

CDR3 DNA: TGTGCCAGCAACAGAGGGGGAGGATTCTACAATGAGCAGTTCTTC. It encodes CASNRGGGFYNEQFF. V is TRBV12-3 or TRBV12-4 and J is TRBJ2-1; D might be TRBD1 or TRBD2, each matching 6 bases. This CDR3 contains 15 residues. V dropped 7 bases and J dropped 3 bases, with 16 bases sitting between them.

The sample holds many counts of this clonotype. Here the CDR3 reads CASSSYAGGHTDTQYF. CDR3 sequence (DNA): TGTGCCAGCAGTTCCTATGCAGGGGGACACACAGATACGCAGTATTTT. V and J are TRBV6-5 and TRBJ2-3; TRBD1 matches at 7 bases. CDR3 length: 16 residues. V lost 4 bases and J lost 2; bases outside the gene matches: 9. Germline V gives CDR1 MNHEY, CDR2 SVGAGI.

This clonotype was recorded at least ten times. The chain has TRBV6-1 and TRBJ2-3, with D unresolved. V lost 2 bases and J 6 bases, leaving 9 bases between the germline ends. The CDR3 contains 13 residues. Germline V gene data show CDR1 as MNHNS and CDR2 as SASEGT. CDR3 bases: TGTGCCAGCAGTGAATTTTACGGGGATACGCAGTATTTT. Translation gives CASSEFYGDTQYF.

This clonotype has ten or more counts. The chain couples TRBV7-2 to TRBJ2-7; 9 bases are shared with TRBD2. The CDR3 has 13 residues. The V gene's germline CDR1 is SGHTA and CDR2 FQGNSA. Unmatched junction bases numbered 3, after V lost 5 bases and J lost 4 bases. The CDR3 loop is CASSPSGAYEQYF. CDR3 DNA sequence: TGTGCCAGCAGCCCTAGCGGGGCTTACGAGCAGTACTTC.

In this sample, this clonotype turned up many times. J is TRBJ2-7 and V is TRBV18; the D gene is possibly TRBD1 (5 bases). CDR3 size: 15 residues. The germline V gene encodes CDR1 KGHSH and CDR2 LQKENI. Between the trimmed V and J ends, which lost 2 bases and 1 base, there was a span of 12 bases. The CDR3 bases are TGTGCCAGCTCACCATATTCAGGGAATTCCTACGAGCAGTACTTC. Its translation: CASSPYSGNSYEQYF.

This clonotype is medium-sized within its sample. For the CDR3, the DNA is TGTGCCAGCAGCTTAGTAGGGACAGGGAACGAGCAGTACTTC. It specifies CASSLVGTGNEQYF. This sequence joins TRBV7-8 and TRBJ2-7; TRBD1 agrees at 9 bases. Trimming took 1 base from V and 5 from J; bases not matched to a gene: 3. CDR1 is SGHVS and CDR2 is FQNEAQ in the germline V gene. This CDR3 is 14 amino acids long. The whole variable domain, filled in from reference TRBV7-8 and TRBJ2-7, reads GAGVSQSPRYKVAKRGQDVALRCDPISGHVSLFWYQQALGQGPEFLTYFQNEAQLDKSGLPSDRFFAERPEGSVSTLKIQRTQQEDSAVYLCASSLVGTGNEQYFGPGTRLTVT.

This clonotype has a count of ten or more. The V and J genes are TRBV5-1 and TRBJ1-6, with D unresolved. CDR3 length equals 13 residues. The germline V gene encodes CDR1 SGHRS and CDR2 YFSETQ. V lost 0 bases and J lost 10, with 8 bases in between. CDR3 sequence reads: CASSLAGSSPLHF. The DNA of the CDR3 is TGCGCCAGCAGCTTGGCTGGAAGCTCACCCCTCCACTTT. The complete variable domain, with remaining parts taken from reference TRBV5-1 and TRBJ1-6, reads KAGVTQTPRYLIKTRGQQVTLSCSPISGHRSVSWYQQTPGQGLQFLFEYFSETQRNKGNFPGRFSGRQFSNSRSEMNVSTLELGDSALYLCASSLAGSSPLHFGNGTRLTVT.

This clonotype occurred many times. The chain couples TRBV9 to TRBJ1-5; D might be TRBD1 (5 bases). The CDR3 has 16 residues. With 3 bases removed from V and 4 bases from J, the gap between germline ends came to 17 bases. Germline V CDR1 and CDR2: SGDLS, YYNGEE. The CDR3 nucleotides are TGTGCCAGCAGCGAGGGGTCCGATGGGGCTAATCAGCCCCAGCATTTT. Translating it yields CASSEGSDGANQPQHF.

This clonotype was detected many times. This chain links TRBV6-5 with TRBJ1-4; D uncertain. Germline loops: CDR1 MNHEY, CDR2 SVGAGI. Trimming pared 0 bases from V and 7 bases from J, leaving 12 bases between. The length of the CDR3 is 15 residues. CDR3 sequence reads: CASSYSMTGFEKLFF. The CDR3 nucleotides are TGTGCCAGCAGTTACTCGATGACGGGGTTTGAAAAACTGTTTTTT.

This clonotype was seen once. The chain is built from TRBV27 and TRBJ1-1; D unclear. The ends were cut back, 6 bases at V and 0 bases at J, with 14 bases in the middle. Germline CDR1 and CDR2: MNHEY and SMNVEV (reference sequence). The length of the CDR3 is 15 residues. CDR3 amino acids: CASSFGSSLNTEAFF. As DNA, the CDR3 is TGTGCCAGCAGCTTTGGGAGCAGTCTGAACACTGAAGCTTTCTTT.

The chain links TRBV30 to TRBJ1-1, with 8 bases aligning to TRBD1. This CDR3 spans 15 amino acids. Per the germline V gene, CDR1 is GTSNPN and CDR2 is SVGIG (reference sequence). V shed 2 bases and J 1 base; nucleotides not matched to a gene: 6. Here the CDR3 DNA reads TGTGCCTGGAGTAGGGGCGGGACAGGGAACACTGAAGCTTTCTTT. It is translated as CAWSRGGTGNTEAFF.

This clonotype occurred many times. The V call is TRBV7-8, the J call TRBJ2-7, with 8 positions matching TRBD1. Germline assignment: CDR1 SGHVS and CDR2 FQNEAQ. This CDR3 has 15 residues. Germline trimming cut 5 bases from V and 6 bases from J; bases unmatched to any gene: 12. DNA for the CDR3: TGTGCCAGCAGCCCTACGGCGACAGGGGCAGGCGAGCAGTACTTC. It is translated as CASSPTATGAGEQYF.

The chain joins TRBV2 to TRBJ2-5; 7 bases match TRBD1. Germline V gene sequence: CDR1 SNHLY, CDR2 FYNNEI. V lost 10 bases and J lost 2; bases outside the gene matches: 7. The CDR3 has 13 residues. CDR3 nucleotide sequence: TGTGCCACCCATGACAGGGAACAAGAGACCCAGTACTTC. Translated: CATHDREQETQYF. Full variable domain (missing parts from reference TRBV2 and TRBJ2-5): EPEVTQTPSHQVTQMGQEVILRCVPISNHLYFYWYRQILGQKVEFLVSFYNNEISEKSEIFDDQFSVERPDGSNFTLKIRSTKLEDSAMYFCATHDREQETQYFGPGTRLLVL.

The rearrangement joins TRBV9 to TRBJ2-3; 12 nucleotides line up with TRBD2. The V gene end was trimmed by 0 bases and the J gene end by 11 bases; junction bases not matched to a gene: 1. Germline V gene sequence: CDR1 SGDLS, CDR2 YYNGEE. The CDR3 loop spans 13 amino acids. CDR3 sequence reads: CASSVGTSGMQYF. CDR3 bases: TGTGCCAGCAGCGTAGGGACTAGCGGGATGCAGTATTTT.

This clonotype has at least ten counts. The chain links TRBV5-1 to TRBJ2-3; 10 bases match TRBD2. The CDR3 length is 15 residues. Germline CDR1 SGHRS, CDR2 YFSETQ. The junction had 9 bases not matched to a gene; V was cut back by 4 bases and J by 7 bases. The CDR3 region is CASSPEGTSAYTQYF. DNA of the CDR3: TGCGCCAGCAGCCCTGAAGGGACTAGCGCCTATACGCAGTATTTT.

The rearrangement uses TRBV4-1 and TRBJ2-1; 9 nucleotides line up with TRBD1. After removal of 7 bases from V and 6 bases from J, the junction contained 7 bases not matched to a gene. The CDR3 is 14 residues long. Germline CDR1 and CDR2: MGHRA and YSYEKL. CDR3 sequence reads: CASTARTGVNEQFF. The CDR3 DNA is TGCGCCAGCACGGCACGGACAGGGGTCAATGAGCAGTTCTTC.

This clonotype was seen many times. V and J are TRBV20-1 and TRBJ1-5; D not certain. V was pared by 5 bases and J by 10 bases, with 15 bases between. The CDR3 extends over 12 amino acids. From germline, CDR1 is DFQATT and CDR2 SNEGSKA (reference sequence). The CDR3 loop reads CSAGIKTGPQHF. The CDR3 DNA is TGCAGTGCTGGGATAAAAACGGGACCCCAGCATTTT.

This clonotype was observed a handful of times. V usage is TRBV9 and J usage is TRBJ2-5; D might be TRBD2 (6 bases). Germline V CDR1 and CDR2: SGDLS, YYNGEE. The CDR3 spans 14 residues. Trimming shortened V by 0 bases and J by 3 bases, and 9 bases separated the two germline ends. The CDR3 loop is CASSVAGVKETQYF. The DNA of the CDR3 is TGTGCCAGCAGCGTAGCGGGAGTGAAAGAGACCCAGTACTTC.

The table lists this clonotype with many counts. The genes are TRBV10-1 and TRBJ1-1; D perhaps matches TRBD1 (5 bases). The CDR3 totals 15 residues. With 3 bases removed from V and 4 bases from J, the gap between germline ends came to 15 bases. CDR1 WNHNN and CDR2 SYGVQD come from the germline V gene (reference sequence). The CDR3 nucleotides read TGCGCCAGCAGTGATGCCGGGGTGCAGGGCACTGAAGCTTTCTTT. This encodes CASSDAGVQGTEAFF.

This clonotype occurred many times. The CDR3 sequence is CSARDLGASEKLFF. The CDR3 DNA follows: TGCAGTGCTAGAGATCTGGGGGCCAGTGAAAAACTGTTTTTT. J is TRBJ1-4 and V is TRBV20-1, with D possibly matching TRBD1 (6 bases). The germline V gene encodes CDR1 DFQATT and CDR2 SNEGSKA (reference sequence). V lost 0 bases to trimming and J lost 7 bases, with 12 bases between them. CDR3 size: 14 residues.

About this clonotype: Lacking the conserved final phenylalanine or tryptophan, this CDR3 likely reflects a read error. The V and J genes are TRBV12-3 or TRBV12-4 and TRBJ2-3, with D unresolved. The CDR3 runs 12 residues. Trimming took off 6 bases at V and 5 bases at J, with 9 bases between the two ends. The CDR3 bases are TGTGCCAGCAGCTATTGGGGAGATACGCAGTATTCT. Residues: CASSYWGDTQYS.

The chain has TRBV5-1 and TRBJ2-1; TRBD2 agrees at 12 bases. Trimming took 4 bases from V and 9 from J; bases not matched to a gene: 5. The CDR3 runs 14 residues. Germline assignment: CDR1 SGHRS and CDR2 YFSETQ. DNA of the CDR3: TGCGCCAGCAGCCGATCGACTAGCGGGAGTGAGCAGTTCTTC. Its protein product is CASSRSTSGSEQFF.